These 21 T cell receptor beta chains were all obtained from the same sample, sequenced in a study of radiotherapy plus CTLA-4 blockade in lung cancer. Some clones are missing from TCRdb's copy, which holds only in-frame ones; the method was immunoSEQ multiplex PCR. The sample records 40,000 to 50,000 clones, 75% to 85% being singletons. The sample in question was peripheral blood, obtained from a patient treated with radiotherapy plus ipilimumab. The source is a human donor with non-small cell lung cancer who had stable disease on radiotherapy plus ipilimumab.

This clone was picked up a small number of times. The chain recombines TRBV19 with TRBJ2-1; D might be TRBD1 (5 bases). CDR3 length: 13 amino acids. Looked up from germline, CDR1 is LNHDA and CDR2 is SQIVND (reference sequence). Deletions cut 4 bases from V and 7 bases from J, with 11 bases between. CDR3 sequence (DNA): TGTGCCAGTAGTACACAGGTCTCGAATGAGCAGTTCTTC. Amino acid sequence: CASSTQVSNEQFF.

This clone has only one observation. The chain couples TRBV30 to TRBJ2-7, with D possibly TRBD2 on 5 matching bases. This CDR3 comprises 15 residues. Germline lookup yields CDR1 GTSNPN and CDR2 SVGIG (reference sequence). V was cut by 0 bases and J by 2 bases, with 14 bases left in between. CDR3 sequence: CAWSVIIAGTYEQYF. The DNA for the CDR3 is TGTGCCTGGAGTGTAATCATAGCCGGGACCTACGAGCAGTACTTC.

V gene TRBV21-1 combines with J gene TRBJ2-1; whether TRBD1, the table's D call, matches the DNA was not checked. TRBV21-1 is recorded as a pseudogene. The CDR3 consists of 16 residues. For the CDR3, the DNA is TGTGCCAGCAGCAAAGTAGGGGACAGGGGGCGCAATGAGCAGTTCTTC. This codes for CASSKVGDRGRNEQFF.

The chain uses TRBV5-4 and TRBJ1-1, with D hard to call. V lost 4 bases, J lost 4 bases, and 17 bases lay in between. Germline-derived CDR1 and CDR2 are SGHNT and YYREEE (reference sequence). The length of the CDR3 is 15 residues. The CDR3: CASSLSLDVGTEAFF. Written as DNA, the CDR3 is TGTGCCAGCAGCCTGAGCCTAGACGTAGGCACTGAAGCTTTCTTT.

The table lists this clone with a few counts. The CDR3 sequence: CASSQASGTEAFF. The CDR3 region has the DNA TGCGCCAGCAGCCAAGCGTCGGGGACTGAAGCTTTCTTT. The chain is built from TRBV4-1 and TRBJ1-1; D uncertain. This CDR3 has 13 residues. Germline V lookup: CDR1 MGHRA, CDR2 YSYEKL. Trimming pared 1 base from V and 5 bases from J, leaving 8 bases between.

The chain combines TRBV5-5 with TRBJ2-7; D uncertain. V was shortened by 3 bases and J by 3 bases, with 10 bases between the two germline ends. CDR3 length: 13 amino acids. Germline V gene data show CDR1 as SGHKS and CDR2 as YYEKEE (reference sequence). The CDR3 sequence is CASSSGVDYEQYF. CDR3 DNA: TGTGCCAGCAGCTCAGGTGTCGACTACGAGCAGTACTTC.

This rearrangement joins TRBV7-9 to TRBJ2-5; 8 positions match TRBD2. J lost 5 bases, V lost 4 bases, and 6 bases had no gene match. CDR3 size: 14 residues. The germline gives CDR1 SEHNR, CDR2 FQNEAQ (reference sequence). The CDR3 DNA sequence: TGTGCCAGCAGCTCGGGGGGGTCGGCGGAGACCCAGTACTTC. This gives the protein CASSSGGSAETQYF.

This chain uses TRBV19 with TRBJ2-2; D is ambiguous. V lost 3 bases and J 0 bases, leaving 11 bases between the germline ends. This CDR3 is 16 amino acids long. The germline gives CDR1 LNHDA, CDR2 SQIVND (reference sequence). CDR3 nucleotide sequence: TGTGCCAGTAGTATTCGTCGCAGGCCGAACACCGGGGAGCTGTTTTTT. This codes for CASSIRRRPNTGELFF. The full variable domain, rest sourced from reference TRBV19 and TRBJ2-2, is DGGITQSPKYLFRKEGQNVTLSCEQNLNHDAMYWYRQDPGQGLRLIYYSQIVNDFQKGDIAEGYSVSREKKESFPLTVTSAQKNPTAFYLCASSIRRRPNTGELFFGEGSRLTVL.

This chain connects TRBV4-3 to TRBJ1-5, with D possibly being TRBD1 (5 bases). The CDR3 spans 16 residues. Trimming took 0 bases from V and 2 from J, leaving 11 bases between them. CDR1 is LGHNA, CDR2 YSLEER, per germline. The CDR3 nucleotides read TGCGCCAGCAGCCAAGATAACGGACAAGGCAATCAGCCCCAGCATTTT. Translating gives CASSQDNGQGNQPQHF.

The rearrangement links TRBV11-2 to TRBJ2-4; possible D gene TRBD2, 5 bases. Germline V gene sequence: CDR1 SGHAT, CDR2 FQNNGV. Deletions cut 1 base from V and 6 bases from J, with 10 bases between. The length of the CDR3 is 14 residues. Here the CDR3 DNA reads TGTGCCAGCAGCTTAGGAGGGTGGGGAAACATTCAGTACTTC. Protein sequence: CASSLGGWGNIQYF.

This chain joins TRBV6-1 and TRBJ1-1; 12 nucleotides line up with TRBD1. Germline values: CDR1 MNHNS, CDR2 SASEGT. V shed 5 bases and J 4 bases; nucleotides not matched to a gene: 5. This CDR3 has 15 amino acids. The CDR3 sequence is CASSQGQGAGTEAFF. Written as DNA, the CDR3 is TGTGCCAGCAGTCAGGGACAGGGGGCGGGCACTGAAGCTTTCTTT.

Regarding this clone: The junction departs from the called germline gene at one end, perhaps through a read error. Different DNA sequences within this sample yield the same CDR3. The genes are TRBV10-3 and TRBJ1-1, with D unresolved. CDR1 is ENHRY and CDR2 is SYGVKD in the germline V gene. CDR3 length equals 13 residues. The CDR3 protein is CASFEGMNTEAFF. In DNA form, the CDR3 reads TGTGCCAGCTTCGAGGGCATGAACACCGAAGCTTTCTTT.

The chain recombines TRBV4-3 with TRBJ2-7; 9 bases line up with TRBD1. Germline values: CDR1 LGHNA, CDR2 YSLEER. Trimming cost V 4 bases and J 5 bases; bases outside gene matches: 6. There are 14 residues in the CDR3. The CDR3: CASSPGQGSDEQYF. CDR3 DNA: TGCGCCAGCAGCCCAGGACAGGGGTCCGACGAGCAGTACTTC.

This clone has only one observation. The V call is TRBV11-3, the J call TRBJ2-6; tentative D call: TRBD2 (7 bases). The germline V and J ends were trimmed by 4 bases and 0 bases, with 16 bases remaining between them. This CDR3 region has 18 residues. The germline V gene has CDR1 SGHNT and CDR2 YENEEA. The DNA for the CDR3 is TGTGCCAGCAGCTCCTGGGGGGGCGGAGGCTCTGGGGCCAACGTCCTGACTTTC. Residues: CASSSWGGGGSGANVLTF.

The chain employs TRBV9 and TRBJ2-7; 9 positions match TRBD1. J was trimmed by 4 bases and V by 3 bases; bases with no gene match: 5. The CDR3 is 14 amino acids. Germline V gives CDR1 SGDLS, CDR2 YYNGEE. CDR3 amino acids: CASSAGTGLYEQYF. The CDR3 DNA reads as TGTGCCAGCAGCGCAGGGACAGGGCTGTACGAGCAGTACTTC. The whole variable domain, filled in from reference TRBV9 and TRBJ2-7, reads DSGVTQTPKHLITATGQRVTLRCSPRSGDLSVYWYQQSLDQGLQFLIQYYNGEERAKGNILERFSAQQFPDLHSELNLSSLELGDSALYFCASSAGTGLYEQYFGPGTRLTVT.

The gene calls are TRBV30 and TRBJ2-2; 9 bases line up with TRBD1. The CDR3 is 16 residues long. V lost 1 base to trimming and J lost 3 bases; unmatched junction nucleotides: 6. Germline values: CDR1 GTSNPN, CDR2 SVGIG (reference sequence). The CDR3 nucleotides are TGTGCCTGGAGTGACTTCAGGACAGGGGACACCGGGGAGCTGTTTTTT. This sequence encodes CAWSDFRTGDTGELFF.

The chain employs TRBV9 and TRBJ2-3; D is unresolved. Germline CDR1 SGDLS, CDR2 YYNGEE. The germline V and J ends were trimmed by 0 bases and 2 bases, with 7 bases remaining between them. The CDR3 has 14 amino acids. The CDR3 here is CASSVGIATDTQYF. In nucleotides, the CDR3 is TGTGCCAGCAGCGTAGGGATAGCCACAGATACGCAGTATTTT.

The chain employs TRBV5-6 and TRBJ2-1; TRBD2 is a possible D gene (6 bases). This CDR3 has 14 amino acids. Germline V lookup: CDR1 SGHDT, CDR2 YYEEEE. Trimming left V 0 bases short and J 9 bases short, with 13 bases between. The CDR3 is CASSLAKGGGEQFF. The DNA of the CDR3 is TGTGCCAGCAGCTTGGCCAAGGGAGGCGGTGAGCAGTTCTTC.

The chain uses TRBV28 and TRBJ1-5; no firm D call. Germline V gene lookup returns CDR1 MDHEN and CDR2 SYDVKM. This CDR3 has 12 amino acids. V lost 1 base, J lost 5 bases, and 3 bases lay in between. The CDR3 here is CASSLSDQPQHF. As DNA, the CDR3 is TGTGCCAGCAGTTTATCCGATCAGCCCCAGCATTTT.

The chain has TRBV27 and TRBJ2-5, with D perhaps TRBD2 (6 bases). This CDR3 contains 14 residues. V was shortened by 5 bases and J by 7 bases, with 17 bases between the two germline ends. CDR1 and CDR2 from the germline V gene are MNHEY and SMNVEV (reference sequence). CDR3 region: CASSLRTDGGTQYF. For the CDR3, the DNA is TGTGCCAGCAGTCTAAGGACCGACGGGGGGACCCAGTACTTC.

The chain combines TRBV7-9 with TRBJ2-2; D is possibly TRBD2 (6 bases). V was clipped by 0 bases and J by 8 bases, with 16 bases between them. This CDR3 comprises 16 residues. Germline V gene sequence: CDR1 SEHNR, CDR2 FQNEAQ (reference sequence). CDR3 bases: TGTGCCAGCAGCTTAGCAGCGGGCCGGAGCCTTGGGGAGCTGTTTTTT. It codes for CASSLAAGRSLGELFF.